The 28 T cell receptor beta chains presented below share a single source sample, sequenced in a study of shared clonotypes between healthy human individuals. Here immunoSEQ multiplex PCR was the method, and the copy in TCRdb shows in-frame clones only, minus some. Counted here are 2,500,000 or so clones, about nine tenths occurring once; the ten biggest clones make up approximately 0.39%. The sample was naive CD4+ T cells from PBMCs. This sample's subset: CD45RA+ positively selected. These TCRs come from a man aged 18 to 29 in good health. Some clones in this sample may be carry-over from other donors' samples.

This clone was seen a few times. The chain couples TRBV2 to TRBJ1-5; perhaps TRBD1 as D (5 bases). This CDR3 is 14 amino acids long. CDR1 and CDR2 (germline): SNHLY, FYNNEI. The V gene lost 8 bases and the J gene lost 0 bases, with 11 bases spanning the gap. CDR3 DNA: TGTGCCAGCTGCAGGGAAGGTAGCAATCAGCCCCAGCATTTT. This codes for CASCREGSNQPQHF.

The J gene is TRBJ2-5, the V gene TRBV2, with D perhaps matching TRBD1 (7 bases). The CDR3 loop spans 13 amino acids. V dropped 11 bases and J dropped 6 bases, with 19 bases sitting between them. Germline CDR1 reads SNHLY; CDR2 reads FYNNEI. The DNA for the CDR3 is TGTGCCTGCACAGGGGAGGTTGAAAAGACCCAGTACTTC. It is translated as CACTGEVEKTQYF.

V is TRBV7-2 and J is TRBJ1-1; weak D call: TRBD1 (5 bases). The CDR3 consists of 14 residues. CDR1 is SGHTA and CDR2 is FQGNSA in the germline V gene. V was shortened by 8 bases and J by 5 bases, with 18 bases between the two germline ends. The CDR3 here is CASRTRGVRTEAFF. The CDR3 coding sequence is TGTGCCAGCCGAACTCGGGGGGTGAGGACTGAAGCTTTCTTT.

V and J are TRBV15 and TRBJ1-5, with D unresolved. Germline V gene sequence: CDR1 LNHNV, CDR2 YYDKDF (reference sequence). This CDR3 has 16 residues. The V end was cut by 0 bases, the J end by 6 bases, with 15 bases between. The CDR3 sequence: CATSRDLSAVPQPQHF. In nucleotides, the CDR3 is TGTGCCACCAGCAGAGATTTGTCGGCAGTTCCTCAGCCCCAGCATTTT. Based on the CDR3 plus reference TRBV15 and TRBJ1-5, the full variable domain is DAMVIQNPRYQVTQFGKPVTLSCSQTLNHNVMYWYQQKSSQAPKLLFHYYDKDFNNEADTPDNFQSRRPNTSFCFLDIRSPGLGDTAMYLCATSRDLSAVPQPQHFGDGTRLSIL.

In this sample, this clone turned up once. The chain is built from TRBV11-2 and TRBJ1-2; D remains unclear. Germline lookup yields CDR1 SGHAT and CDR2 FQNNGV. The CDR3 spans 15 residues. V was shortened by 1 base and J by 4 bases, with 13 bases between the two germline ends. CDR3 DNA: TGTGCCAGCAGCTTAGTACGCCGGGAAGGCTATGGCTACACCTTC. It encodes CASSLVRREGYGYTF.

The chain employs TRBV7-2 and TRBJ1-5, with a weak D call TRBD1 (6 bases). This CDR3 region has 13 residues. Germline assignment: CDR1 SGHTA and CDR2 FQGNSA. V shed 4 bases and J shed 5 bases, with 9 bases lying between them. The CDR3 region has the DNA TGTGCCAGCAGCTCAGGGGAGGATCAGCCCCAGCATTTT. This sequence encodes CASSSGEDQPQHF.

The chain employs TRBV5-5 and TRBJ2-7, with TRBD1 matching 9 bases. The CDR3 covers 14 residues. The trim removed 3 bases at V and 2 bases at J, leaving 3 bases unmatched. Germline CDR1 SGHKS, CDR2 YYEKEE (reference sequence). CDR3 region: CASSWGQGAYEQYF. DNA of the CDR3: TGTGCCAGCAGCTGGGGACAGGGAGCCTACGAGCAGTACTTC.

This clone showed up just once. In the same sample, other DNA sequences code for this CDR3. The V and J genes are TRBV6-5 and TRBJ2-5; weak D call: TRBD2 (6 bases). The V and J ends lost 0 bases and 4 bases respectively, with 12 bases between them. The CDR3 is 15 residues long. Germline values: CDR1 MNHEY, CDR2 SVGAGI. As DNA, the CDR3 is TGTGCCAGCAGTTACTCGACTGGGGGGTCAGAGACCCAGTACTTC. Encoded protein: CASSYSTGGSETQYF.

The chain recombines TRBV6-6 with TRBJ1-2; D not resolved. V was cut by 10 bases and J by 5 bases, with 17 bases left in between. Germline values: CDR1 MNHNY, CDR2 SVGAGI (reference sequence). CDR3 length equals 13 residues. The chain's CDR3 is CATERGGLYGYTF. DNA for the CDR3: TGTGCCACCGAGCGGGGAGGGCTATATGGCTACACCTTC.

The V gene is TRBV12-5, the J gene TRBJ2-3, with unresolved D. V lost 1 base, J lost 2 bases, and 4 bases lay in between. The germline CDR1 and CDR2 sequences are LGHNT and FRNRAP. The CDR3 spans 13 residues. The CDR3 reads CASGLGATDTQYF. The CDR3 coding sequence is TGTGCTAGTGGTTTGGGGGCCACAGATACGCAGTATTTT.

J is TRBJ2-1 and V is TRBV7-2; 8 bases agree with TRBD2. V gave up 7 bases and J gave up 3 bases; unmatched junction bases: 8. Germline V gene sequence: CDR1 SGHTA, CDR2 FQGNSA. The CDR3 length is 15 residues. CDR3 residues: CASMISGSNYNEQFF. As DNA, the CDR3 is TGTGCCAGCATGATAAGCGGGAGTAACTACAATGAGCAGTTCTTC.

V gene TRBV6-1 combines with J gene TRBJ2-1; no definite D call. Trimming removed 3 bases from V and 1 base from J, with 4 bases in between. CDR1 MNHNS and CDR2 SASEGT come from the germline V gene. The CDR3 has 13 amino acids. The CDR3 DNA reads as TGTGCCAGCAGTGAGGGTTCCTACAATGAGCAGTTCTTC. Translation gives CASSEGSYNEQFF.

There are a few counts of this clone. The V and J genes are TRBV19 and TRBJ1-1, with D uncertain. In germline, CDR1 is LNHDA, CDR2 SQIVND (reference sequence). The ends were cut back, 3 bases at V and 1 base at J, with 6 bases in the middle. The CDR3 length is 13 residues. The CDR3 reads CASSIQKNTEAFF. The CDR3 nucleotides are TGTGCCAGTAGTATCCAGAAGAACACTGAAGCTTTCTTT. Together with reference TRBV19 and TRBJ1-1, the CDR3 gives the full variable domain: DGGITQSPKYLFRKEGQNVTLSCEQNLNHDAMYWYRQDPGQGLRLIYYSQIVNDFQKGDIAEGYSVSREKKESFPLTVTSAQKNPTAFYLCASSIQKNTEAFFGQGTRLTVV.

This sequence joins TRBV18 and TRBJ1-2; tentatively, D is TRBD1 (6 bases). With 3 bases removed from V and 8 bases from J, the gap between germline ends came to 13 bases. The CDR3 is made up of 13 amino acids. CDR1 and CDR2 (germline): KGHSH, LQKENI. DNA for the CDR3: TGTGCCAGCTCACCCGACGGGGGCTTGGGCTACACCTTC. Its protein is CASSPDGGLGYTF.

CDR3 DNA sequence: TGTGCCAGCTCACCACCAAGCGGGAGGCGGGACGAGCAGTACTTC. This codes for CASSPPSGRRDEQYF. This chain uses TRBV18 with TRBJ2-7, with 9 bases lining up with TRBD2. After removal of 0 bases from V and 5 bases from J, the junction contained 5 bases not matched to a gene. In germline, CDR1 is KGHSH, CDR2 LQKENI. The CDR3 is 15 amino acids.

The rearrangement uses TRBV19 and TRBJ2-7; D call uncertain. In germline, CDR1 is LNHDA, CDR2 SQIVND (reference sequence). Trimming took 2 bases from V and 6 from J, leaving 8 bases between them. The CDR3 is 12 amino acids. In nucleotides, the CDR3 is TGTGCCAGTAGTATACCAGCGAGCGAGCAGTACTTC. Translation: CASSIPASEQYF. Using reference TRBV19 and TRBJ2-7 for the parts outside the CDR3, the full variable domain is DGGITQSPKYLFRKEGQNVTLSCEQNLNHDAMYWYRQDPGQGLRLIYYSQIVNDFQKGDIAEGYSVSREKKESFPLTVTSAQKNPTAFYLCASSIPASEQYFGPGTRLTVT.

The V call is TRBV18, the J call TRBJ2-7; D uncertain. V lost 1 base, J lost 3 bases, and 10 bases lay in between. CDR1 is KGHSH and CDR2 is LQKENI in the germline V gene. The CDR3 loop spans 14 amino acids. CDR3 region: CASSPQRQNYEQYF. The CDR3 DNA sequence: TGTGCCAGCTCACCACAGAGGCAGAACTACGAGCAGTACTTC.

Turning to this clone: Within the sample, other DNA sequences also encode this same CDR3. The chain recombines TRBV5-1 with TRBJ1-3; no firm D call. Germline CDR1 SGHRS, CDR2 YFSETQ. The CDR3 has 15 amino acids. Trimming shortened V by 0 bases and J by 0 bases, and 7 bases separated the two germline ends. For the CDR3, the DNA is TGCGCCAGCAGCTTGGGAACGGACTCTGGAAACACCATATATTTT. This gives the protein CASSLGTDSGNTIYF.

This chain connects TRBV7-3 to TRBJ1-1; 7 nucleotides align to TRBD1. Germline CDR1 SGHTA, CDR2 FQGTGA. Unmatched junction bases numbered 10, after V lost 4 bases and J lost 5 bases. This CDR3 region has 15 residues. CDR3 sequence (DNA): TGTGCCAGCAGCTCATTGCCGACAGGGAGAACTGAAGCTTTCTTT. Translating gives CASSSLPTGRTEAFF.

With regard to this clone: No DNA is shown, since the ends of the CDR3 on it are uncertain; the CDR3 is the one TCRdb lists. The chain uses TRBV6-5 and TRBJ2-7. CDR1 MNHEY and CDR2 SVGAGI come from the germline V gene. The CDR3 contains 14 residues when both ends are counted. CDR3 loop: CASSQTFGAREQYF.

The rearrangement uses TRBV7-3 and TRBJ2-1; D is possibly TRBD2 (6 bases). Germline values: CDR1 SGHTA, CDR2 FQGTGA. The CDR3 length is 15 residues. V gave up 5 bases and J gave up 5 bases, with 16 bases separating them. CDR3 amino acids: CASSPPGTSHNEQFF. The DNA of the CDR3 is TGTGCCAGCAGCCCCCCCGGGACTTCTCACAATGAGCAGTTCTTC.

The chain uses TRBV5-1 and TRBJ2-7; TRBD2 matches 11 bases. Germline V gene data show CDR1 as SGHRS and CDR2 as YFSETQ. This CDR3 has 14 residues. V lost 5 bases to trimming and J lost 5 bases; unmatched junction nucleotides: 6. The CDR3 is CASRRLAGRDEQYF. For the CDR3, the DNA is TGCGCCAGCAGACGACTAGCGGGAAGGGACGAGCAGTACTTC.

This clone appeared a few times. The genes are TRBV5-1 and TRBJ1-2, with 10 bases fitting TRBD1. J gave up 6 bases and V 4 bases, and 6 bases lay outside the gene matches. There are 14 residues in the CDR3. In germline, CDR1 is SGHRS, CDR2 YFSETQ. Written as DNA, the CDR3 is TGCGCCAGCAGCCCGGGACAGGGGACGCATGGCTACACCTTC. Its translation: CASSPGQGTHGYTF.

The chain employs TRBV28 and TRBJ2-1; 7 bases fit TRBD2. The germline V gene has CDR1 MDHEN and CDR2 SYDVKM. The CDR3 has 14 residues. With V trimmed by 6 bases and J by 0 bases, 2 bases remained unmatched. CDR3 loop: CASRGRGSYNEQFF. CDR3 sequence (DNA): TGTGCCAGCAGGGGGAGGGGCTCCTACAATGAGCAGTTCTTC.

This rearrangement joins TRBV25-1 to TRBJ2-1, with 10 bases identical to TRBD2. CDR1 is MGHDK, CDR2 SYGVNS, per germline. V gave up 7 bases and J gave up 6 bases; unmatched junction bases: 3. The CDR3 runs 13 residues. This CDR3 reads CASTGTSVNEQFF. DNA of the CDR3: TGTGCCAGCACCGGGACTAGCGTCAATGAGCAGTTCTTC.

The V gene is TRBV19, the J gene TRBJ2-1; 7 bases fit TRBD1. In germline, CDR1 is LNHDA, CDR2 SQIVND (reference sequence). The CDR3 has 15 amino acids. The junction had 8 bases not matched to a gene; V was cut back by 7 bases and J by 2 bases. CDR3 amino acids: CASNLQGSPYNEQFF. For the CDR3, the DNA is TGTGCCAGTAACCTACAGGGGAGCCCCTACAATGAGCAGTTCTTC.

Of note for this clone: The sample holds other DNA sequences that translate to the same CDR3. V usage is TRBV7-2 and J usage is TRBJ2-3; 7 bases are a match to TRBD2. After removal of 0 bases from V and 5 bases from J, the junction contained 5 bases not matched to a gene. CDR3 length: 15 residues. Germline V gene data show CDR1 as SGHTA and CDR2 as FQGNSA. The DNA of the CDR3 is TGTGCCAGCAGCTTAGCGGGAGGGCAGGGAGATACGCAGTATTTT. Translation gives CASSLAGGQGDTQYF.

The gene calls are TRBV10-3 and TRBJ2-1; D call uncertain. The CDR3 consists of 18 residues. The V end was cut by 3 bases, the J end by 5 bases, with 23 bases between. Per the germline V gene, CDR1 is ENHRY and CDR2 is SYGVKD. CDR3: CAISDSRPTVSPNNEQFF. As DNA, the CDR3 is TGTGCCATCAGTGATTCAAGACCTACAGTATCCCCAAACAATGAGCAGTTCTTC.